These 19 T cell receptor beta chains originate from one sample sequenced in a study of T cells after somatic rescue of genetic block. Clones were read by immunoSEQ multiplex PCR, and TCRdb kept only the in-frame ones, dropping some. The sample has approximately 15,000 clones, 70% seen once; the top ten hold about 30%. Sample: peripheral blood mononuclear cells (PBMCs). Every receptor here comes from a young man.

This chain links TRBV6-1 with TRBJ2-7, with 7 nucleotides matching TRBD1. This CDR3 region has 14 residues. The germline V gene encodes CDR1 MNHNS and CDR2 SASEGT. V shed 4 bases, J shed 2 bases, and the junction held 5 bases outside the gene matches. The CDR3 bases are TGTGCCAGCAGTGTGGGACAGTCTCCCTACGAGCAGTACTTC. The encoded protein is CASSVGQSPYEQYF.

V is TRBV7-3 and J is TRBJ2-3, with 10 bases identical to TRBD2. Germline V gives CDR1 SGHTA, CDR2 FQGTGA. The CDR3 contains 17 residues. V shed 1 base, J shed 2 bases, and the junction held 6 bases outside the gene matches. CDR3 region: CASSLSPGLAATDTQYF. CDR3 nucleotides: TGTGCCAGCAGCTTAAGCCCTGGACTAGCGGCCACAGATACGCAGTATTTT.

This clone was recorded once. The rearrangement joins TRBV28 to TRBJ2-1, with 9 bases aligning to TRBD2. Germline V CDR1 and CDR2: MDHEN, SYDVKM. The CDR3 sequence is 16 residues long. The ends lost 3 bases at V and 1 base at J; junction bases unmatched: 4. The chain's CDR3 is CASSLPSGVSYNEQFF. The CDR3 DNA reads TGTGCCAGCAGTTTGCCTAGCGGGGTGTCCTACAATGAGCAGTTCTTC.

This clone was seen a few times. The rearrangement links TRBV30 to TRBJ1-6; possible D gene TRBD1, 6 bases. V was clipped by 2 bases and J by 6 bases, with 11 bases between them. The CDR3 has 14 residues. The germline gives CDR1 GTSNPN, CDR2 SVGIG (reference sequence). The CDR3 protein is CAWSRGGVNSPLHF. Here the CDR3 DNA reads TGTGCCTGGAGTAGGGGGGGGGTTAATTCACCCCTCCACTTT.

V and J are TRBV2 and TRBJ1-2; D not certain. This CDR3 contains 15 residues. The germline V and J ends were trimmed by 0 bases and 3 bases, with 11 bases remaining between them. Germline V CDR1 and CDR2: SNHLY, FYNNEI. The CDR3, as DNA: TGTGCCAGCAGTGAAGCGCTCCCCAGGTACTATGGCTACACCTTC. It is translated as CASSEALPRYYGYTF.

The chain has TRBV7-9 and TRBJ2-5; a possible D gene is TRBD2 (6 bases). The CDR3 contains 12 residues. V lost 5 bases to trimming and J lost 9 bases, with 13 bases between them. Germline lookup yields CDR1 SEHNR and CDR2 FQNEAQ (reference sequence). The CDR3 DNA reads TGTGCCAGCAGCCGGGACTCCAGGGCCCAGTACTTC. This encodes CASSRDSRAQYF. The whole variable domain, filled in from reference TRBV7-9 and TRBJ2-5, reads DTGVSQNPRHKITKRGQNVTFRCDPISEHNRLYWYRQTLGQGPEFLTYFQNEAQLEKSRLLSDRFSAERPKGSFSTLEIQRTEQGDSAMYLCASSRDSRAQYFGPGTRLLVL.

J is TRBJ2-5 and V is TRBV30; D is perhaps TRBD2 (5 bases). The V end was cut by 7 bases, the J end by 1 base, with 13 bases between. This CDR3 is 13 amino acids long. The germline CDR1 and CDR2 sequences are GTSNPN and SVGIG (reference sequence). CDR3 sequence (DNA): TGTGCCTTCTCCCTAGCAGTCCAAGAGACCCAGTACTTC. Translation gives CAFSLAVQETQYF. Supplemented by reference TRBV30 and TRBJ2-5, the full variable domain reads SQTIHQWPATLVQPVGSPLSLECTVEGTSNPNLYWYRQAAGRGLQLLFYSVGIGQISSEVPQNLSASRPQDRQFILSSKKLLLSDSGFYLCAFSLAVQETQYFGPGTRLLVL.

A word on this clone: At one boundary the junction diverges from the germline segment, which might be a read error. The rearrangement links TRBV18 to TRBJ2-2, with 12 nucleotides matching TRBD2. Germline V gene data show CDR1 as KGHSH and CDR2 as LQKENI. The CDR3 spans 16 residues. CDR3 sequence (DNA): TGTGCCAGCTCCCCACTAGCGGGGGGCCTCGCCGGGGAGCTGTTTTTT. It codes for CASSPLAGGLAGELFF.

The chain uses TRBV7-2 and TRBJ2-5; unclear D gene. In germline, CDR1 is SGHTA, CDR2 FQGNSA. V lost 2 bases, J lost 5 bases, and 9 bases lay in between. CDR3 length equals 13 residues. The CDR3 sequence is CASSLMQAETQYF. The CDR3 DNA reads TGTGCCAGCAGCTTAATGCAGGCTGAGACCCAGTACTTC.

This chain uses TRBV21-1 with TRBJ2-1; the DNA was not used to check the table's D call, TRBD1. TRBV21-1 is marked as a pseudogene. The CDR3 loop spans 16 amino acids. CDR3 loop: CASSNPGDRINNEQFF. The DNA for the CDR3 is TGTGCCAGCAGCAACCCTGGGGACAGGATCAACAATGAGCAGTTCTTC.

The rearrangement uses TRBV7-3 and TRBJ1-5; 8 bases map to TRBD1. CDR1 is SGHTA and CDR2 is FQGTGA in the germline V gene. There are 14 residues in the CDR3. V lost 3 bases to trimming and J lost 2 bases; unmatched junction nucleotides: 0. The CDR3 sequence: CASSLTGGNQPQHF. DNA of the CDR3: TGTGCCAGCAGCTTGACAGGGGGCAATCAGCCCCAGCATTTT.

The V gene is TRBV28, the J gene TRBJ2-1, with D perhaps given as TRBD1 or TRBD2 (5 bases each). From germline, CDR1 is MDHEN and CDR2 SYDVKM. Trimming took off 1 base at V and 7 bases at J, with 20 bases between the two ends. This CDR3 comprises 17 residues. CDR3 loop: CASSLFGGARSGNEQFF. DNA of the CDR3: TGTGCCAGCAGTTTATTCGGTGGGGCGCGCTCGGGAAATGAGCAGTTCTTC. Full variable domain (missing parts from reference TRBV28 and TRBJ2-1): DVKVTQSSRYLVKRTGEKVFLECVQDMDHENMFWYRQDPGLGLRLIYFSYDVKMKEKGDIPEGYSVSREKKERFSLILESASTNQTSMYLCASSLFGGARSGNEQFFGPGTRLTVL.

The CDR3 reads CASSLDHDSANGEKLFF. The CDR3 region has the DNA TGTGCCAGCAGCTTAGATCATGACTCGGCCAACGGTGAAAAACTGTTTTTT. The chain recombines TRBV11-2 with TRBJ1-4, with D unresolved. This CDR3 comprises 17 residues. The V end was cut by 0 bases, the J end by 7 bases, with 18 bases between. CDR1 SGHAT and CDR2 FQNNGV come from the germline V gene.

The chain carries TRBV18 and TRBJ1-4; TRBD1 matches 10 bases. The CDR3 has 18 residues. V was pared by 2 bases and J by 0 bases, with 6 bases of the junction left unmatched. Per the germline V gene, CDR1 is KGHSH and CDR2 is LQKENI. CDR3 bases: TGTGCCAGCTCACCAACGGGACAGGGGTTTGCAACTAATGAAAAACTGTTTTTT. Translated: CASSPTGQGFATNEKLFF.

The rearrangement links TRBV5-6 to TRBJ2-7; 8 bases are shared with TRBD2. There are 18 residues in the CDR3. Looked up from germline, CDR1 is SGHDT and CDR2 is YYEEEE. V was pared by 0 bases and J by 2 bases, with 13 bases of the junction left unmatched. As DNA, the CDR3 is TGTGCCAGCAGCTTGGGACGGCGCCTAGCGGGTTTTGCCTACGAGCAGTACTTC. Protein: CASSLGRRLAGFAYEQYF.

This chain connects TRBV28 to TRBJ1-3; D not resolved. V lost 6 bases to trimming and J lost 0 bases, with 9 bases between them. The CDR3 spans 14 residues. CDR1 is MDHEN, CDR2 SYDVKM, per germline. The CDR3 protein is CASRVAPSGNTIYF. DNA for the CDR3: TGTGCCAGCAGGGTCGCCCCCTCTGGAAACACCATATATTTT.

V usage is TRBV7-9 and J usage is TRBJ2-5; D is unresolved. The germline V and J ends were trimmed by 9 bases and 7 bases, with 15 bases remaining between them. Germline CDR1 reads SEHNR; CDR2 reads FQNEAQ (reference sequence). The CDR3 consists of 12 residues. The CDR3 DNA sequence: TGTGCCAGTTCCTCTACGGCGGCGACCCAGTACTTC. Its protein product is CASSSTAATQYF.

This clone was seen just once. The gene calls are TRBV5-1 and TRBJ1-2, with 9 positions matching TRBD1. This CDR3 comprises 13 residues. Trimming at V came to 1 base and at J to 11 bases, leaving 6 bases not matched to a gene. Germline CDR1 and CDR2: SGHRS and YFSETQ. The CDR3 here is CASSLRQGVGYTF. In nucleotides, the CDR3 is TGCGCCAGCAGCTTGAGACAGGGGGTAGGATACACCTTC.

CDR3 DNA: TGTGCCAGCGATACGGAACAGGGGACTTTCCAAGAGACCCAGTACTTC. The encoded protein is CASDTEQGTFQETQYF. The chain carries TRBV7-3 and TRBJ2-5; tentative D call: TRBD1 (7 bases). Germline V gene lookup returns CDR1 SGHTA and CDR2 FQGTGA. V lost 8 bases, J lost 1 base, and 20 bases lay in between. This CDR3 has 16 amino acids.